The 27 T cell receptor beta chains in this list originate from one sample, sequenced in a study of Tregs in tolerant kidney transplant recipients. Related graft donors supplied nonmyeloablative bone marrow transplants, and mixed chimerism was transient. Profiling relied on immunoSEQ multiplex PCR, and the TCRdb table lists in-frame clones only, not all of them. This table has about 64,000 clones, about 90% appearing once. The sequences come from CD4+ T cells from blood (PBMCs), collected 6 months after the transplant. These receptor sequences come from a human patient who received a combined kidney and bone marrow transplant. Some T cells may possibly be graft donor cells.

The rearrangement uses TRBV19 and TRBJ1-4; unclear D gene. V was pared by 5 bases and J by 5 bases, with 15 bases between. From germline, CDR1 is LNHDA and CDR2 SQIVND (reference sequence). The length of the CDR3 is 15 residues. The CDR3 sequence: CASSVGGRKNEKLFF. The CDR3 bases are TGTGCCAGTAGTGTGGGCGGGAGAAAGAATGAAAAACTGTTTTTT.

V usage is TRBV7-7 and J usage is TRBJ2-1, with 10 nucleotides matching TRBD2. The V gene end was trimmed by 5 bases and the J gene end by 7 bases; junction bases not matched to a gene: 11. CDR3 length: 16 residues. Germline loops: CDR1 SSHAT, CDR2 FNYEAQ (reference sequence). CDR3 sequence (DNA): TGTGCCAGCAGCCCGGGCTCAGCGGGAGGGCAAAATGAGCAGTTCTTC. Translating it yields CASSPGSAGGQNEQFF. The full variable domain, rest sourced from reference TRBV7-7 and TRBJ2-1, is GAGVSQSPRYKVTKRGQDVTLRCDPISSHATLYWYQQALGQGPEFLTYFNYEAQPDKSGLPSDRFSAERPEGSISTLTIQRTEQRDSAMYRCASSPGSAGGQNEQFFGPGTRLTVL.

V usage is TRBV2 and J usage is TRBJ2-7; 12 bases match TRBD2. CDR1 SNHLY and CDR2 FYNNEI come from the germline V gene. Germline trimming cut 5 bases from V and 3 bases from J; bases unmatched to any gene: 2. This CDR3 spans 14 amino acids. CDR3 amino acids: CASSTSGRSYEQYF. DNA of the CDR3: TGTGCCAGCAGTACTAGCGGGAGGAGCTACGAGCAGTACTTC.

The rearrangement uses TRBV4-1 and TRBJ2-4, with a weak D call TRBD1 (6 bases). V was trimmed by 2 bases and J by 3 bases, leaving 11 bases between them. Germline CDR1 is MGHRA and CDR2 is YSYEKL. The CDR3 has 15 amino acids. CDR3 bases: TGCGCCAGCAGCCAAAGGGGGTTGGACAAAAACATTCAGTACTTC. As protein: CASSQRGLDKNIQYF.

The chain employs TRBV4-3 and TRBJ2-6, with TRBD1 matching 9 bases. The CDR3 has 16 residues. Germline values: CDR1 LGHNA, CDR2 YSLEER. V dropped 1 base and J dropped 2; count of bases not matched to a gene: 0. The CDR3 is CASSQGTGAGANVLTF. The CDR3 bases are TGCGCCAGCAGCCAAGGGACAGGGGCTGGGGCCAACGTCCTGACTTTC.

A single count supports this clone. This rearrangement joins TRBV18 to TRBJ1-2; D might be TRBD1 (5 bases). V lost 6 bases to trimming and J lost 4 bases, with 27 bases between them. This CDR3 is 18 amino acids long. Germline V gene sequence: CDR1 KGHSH, CDR2 LQKENI. CDR3 sequence (DNA): TGTGCCAGCTCCCAACGGGCCGTGGCAGGCAGGGCTTCCTATGGCTACACCTTC. The encoded protein is CASSQRAVAGRASYGYTF.

This chain uses TRBV25-1 with TRBJ2-5; weak D call: TRBD2 (6 bases). The CDR3 covers 14 residues. V gave up 3 bases and J gave up 7 bases, with 15 bases separating them. CDR1 is MGHDK, CDR2 SYGVNS, per germline. Here the CDR3 DNA reads TGTGCCAGCAGTGAGCCTTCTTTGGGGGGGACCCAGTACTTC. Translation: CASSEPSLGGTQYF.

The chain couples TRBV5-1 to TRBJ1-6, with 9 positions matching TRBD1. Germline V gives CDR1 SGHRS, CDR2 YFSETQ. The CDR3 extends over 15 amino acids. J gave up 8 bases and V 4 bases, and 7 bases lay outside the gene matches. The CDR3 region has the DNA TGCGCCAGCAGCGTTGAAACAGGGGGCTATTCACCCCTCCACTTT. Its translation: CASSVETGGYSPLHF.

CDR3: CSVETGASRYGYTF. CDR3 nucleotide sequence: TGCAGCGTTGAGACAGGGGCGTCCCGCTATGGCTACACCTTC. J is TRBJ1-2 and V is TRBV29-1; 8 nucleotides match TRBD1. CDR1 and CDR2 (germline): SQVTM, ANQGSEA. CDR3 length: 14 amino acids. The V segment lost 3 bases and the J segment 4 bases; nucleotides outside the gene matches: 7.

The chain uses TRBV2 and TRBJ2-5; 11 bases are a match to TRBD2. The ends lost 4 bases at V and 4 bases at J; junction bases unmatched: 5. CDR3 length: 15 amino acids. Germline CDR1 SNHLY, CDR2 FYNNEI. CDR3 loop: CASSGLAGLLETQYF. In DNA, the CDR3 is TGTGCCAGCAGTGGACTAGCGGGGCTGTTAGAGACCCAGTACTTC.

This clone was recorded once. The rearrangement joins TRBV7-3 to TRBJ2-1; 10 positions agree with TRBD2. The CDR3 spans 15 residues. Germline values: CDR1 SGHTA, CDR2 FQGTGA. J gave up 2 bases and V 6 bases, and 4 bases lay outside the gene matches. The CDR3 DNA reads as TGTGCCAGCAGTCCTGGGACTAGCGCCTACAATGAGCAGTTCTTC. This codes for CASSPGTSAYNEQFF.

V is TRBV25-1 and J is TRBJ2-2; tentative D call: TRBD2 (7 bases). Germline assignment: CDR1 MGHDK and CDR2 SYGVNS. Trimming took 0 bases from V and 7 from J, leaving 12 bases between them. The CDR3 has 15 residues. The CDR3 spells CASSEYRGRVGELFF. The DNA for the CDR3 is TGTGCCAGCAGTGAATATAGGGGGAGGGTCGGGGAGCTGTTTTTT.

In regard to this clone: One junction end disagrees with the germline gene, perhaps due to a read error. This chain connects TRBV15 to TRBJ1-6; D unclear. The V gene's germline CDR1 is LNHNV and CDR2 YYDKDF (reference sequence). CDR3 length: 16 amino acids. The CDR3 sequence is CVTSRTLGRVVSPLHF. The CDR3 DNA reads TGTGTCACCAGCCGAACCCTCGGGAGGGTGGTTTCCCCCCTCCACTTT.

V is TRBV10-3 and J is TRBJ2-3; 8 positions agree with TRBD1. Germline values: CDR1 ENHRY, CDR2 SYGVKD. Trimming at V came to 3 bases and at J to 5 bases, leaving 4 bases not matched to a gene. The CDR3 runs 14 residues. CDR3 in DNA: TGTGCCATCAGTGAAGCTGGACAGGGAGATACGCAGTATTTT. Protein sequence: CAISEAGQGDTQYF.

The chain links TRBV7-9 to TRBJ2-3, with a tentative D call TRBD2 (6 bases). Germline-derived CDR1 and CDR2 are SEHNR and FQNEAQ (reference sequence). The CDR3 runs 14 residues. V lost 3 bases to trimming and J lost 2 bases, with 9 bases between them. The CDR3 reads CASSFLADTDTQYF. The CDR3 DNA sequence: TGTGCCAGCAGCTTTTTAGCGGACACAGATACGCAGTATTTT.

The chain links TRBV7-2 to TRBJ1-4, with TRBD1 as a possible D gene (6 bases). Trimming removed 5 bases from V and 8 bases from J, with 15 bases in between. The CDR3 consists of 14 residues. The germline gives CDR1 SGHTA, CDR2 FQGNSA. CDR3 coding DNA: TGTGCCAGCAGCCCCTGGGCCAGGGGCGAAAAACTGTTTTTT. It is translated as CASSPWARGEKLFF.

The chain couples TRBV7-2 to TRBJ2-3, with D perhaps matching TRBD2 (6 bases). CDR1 is SGHTA, CDR2 FQGNSA, per germline. This CDR3 contains 14 residues. V lost 2 bases to trimming and J lost 4 bases, with 10 bases between them. The CDR3 is CASSLMTGADTQYF. The CDR3 region has the DNA TGTGCCAGCAGCTTAATGACGGGAGCAGATACGCAGTATTTT.

V gene TRBV11-2 combines with J gene TRBJ2-6; perhaps TRBD1 as D (5 bases). Germline CDR1 SGHAT, CDR2 FQNNGV. Trimming took 1 base from V and 0 from J, leaving 7 bases between them. The CDR3 spans 16 residues. The DNA for the CDR3 is TGTGCCAGCAGCTTAGTAGGGGACTCTGGGGCCAACGTCCTGACTTTC. This sequence encodes CASSLVGDSGANVLTF.

This chain connects TRBV20-1 to TRBJ1-2, with 7 nucleotides matching TRBD1. The V gene end was trimmed by 3 bases and the J gene end by 12 bases; junction bases not matched to a gene: 7. The CDR3 covers 11 residues. Per the germline V gene, CDR1 is DFQATT and CDR2 is SNEGSKA (reference sequence). The CDR3 DNA follows: TGCAGTGCTAGCACCGGGACAGTCCACACCTTC. Translation gives CSASTGTVHTF.

The chain links TRBV7-2 to TRBJ2-5, with a tentative D call TRBD2 (5 bases). CDR3 length: 15 amino acids. The V and J ends lost 1 base and 2 bases respectively, with 11 bases between them. Germline CDR1 is SGHTA and CDR2 is FQGNSA. This CDR3 is CASSLEGRGQETQYF. The DNA for the CDR3 is TGTGCCAGCAGCTTAGAAGGACGCGGGCAAGAGACCCAGTACTTC.

This clone was recorded only once. The genes are TRBV30 and TRBJ2-5; D ambiguous. Trimming left V 3 bases short and J 2 bases short, with 4 bases between. In germline, CDR1 is GTSNPN, CDR2 SVGIG (reference sequence). The CDR3 covers 11 residues. The chain's CDR3 is CAWSGQETQYF. In DNA, the CDR3 is TGTGCCTGGAGCGGGCAAGAGACCCAGTACTTC.

V and J are TRBV5-1 and TRBJ2-5; 13 positions agree with TRBD2. Per the germline V gene, CDR1 is SGHRS and CDR2 is YFSETQ. The J segment lost 4 bases and the V segment lost 3 bases, leaving 9 bases of the junction unmatched. The CDR3 spans 17 residues. CDR3 residues: CASSSRTSGSSGETQYF. Here the CDR3 DNA reads TGCGCCAGCAGCTCGCGGACTAGCGGGAGTTCAGGAGAGACCCAGTACTTC.

The gene calls are TRBV9 and TRBJ2-6, with D perhaps TRBD1 (5 bases). The V gene's germline CDR1 is SGDLS and CDR2 YYNGEE. The CDR3 length is 14 residues. The germline V and J ends were trimmed by 1 base and 7 bases, with 9 bases remaining between them. CDR3 bases: TGTGCCAGCAGCGTACAGGGTAGAGCCAACGTCCTGACTTTC. Translating gives CASSVQGRANVLTF.

The V gene is TRBV7-2, the J gene TRBJ2-1; 9 positions agree with TRBD2. Trimming removed 5 bases from V and 7 bases from J; junction bases left unmatched: 15. Per germline, CDR1 SGHTA and CDR2 FQGNSA. This CDR3 is built from 17 residues. The CDR3 nucleotides read TGTGCCAGCAGCCAACCTAGCGGGGCCAGGTGGGTTAATGAGCAGTTCTTC. This encodes CASSQPSGARWVNEQFF.

The chain combines TRBV7-9 with TRBJ1-3, with D maybe TRBD1 (6 bases). CDR1 is SEHNR and CDR2 is FQNEAQ in the germline V gene (reference sequence). Trimming stripped 3 bases from V and 8 bases from J, with 14 bases between. The CDR3 has 14 residues. CDR3 sequence reads: CASSFWRGGDTIYF. The CDR3 DNA follows: TGTGCCAGCAGCTTCTGGAGGGGGGGGGACACCATATATTTT.

As concerns this clone: Other DNA sequences of this sample code for an identical CDR3. The chain has TRBV30 and TRBJ1-1; D ambiguous. CDR1 and CDR2 (germline): GTSNPN, SVGIG (reference sequence). V dropped 0 bases and J dropped 0 bases, with 8 bases sitting between them. CDR3 length equals 14 residues. The CDR3 DNA sequence: TGTGCCTGGAGTGTAAACAGATTGAACACTGAAGCTTTCTTT. As protein: CAWSVNRLNTEAFF.

The chain combines TRBV7-9 with TRBJ1-2; D is possibly TRBD1 (6 bases). From germline, CDR1 is SEHNR and CDR2 FQNEAQ (reference sequence). The CDR3 extends over 14 amino acids. V lost 1 base to trimming and J lost 2 bases, with 8 bases between them. For the CDR3, the DNA is TGTGCCAGCAGCTTAGGGACAGCGAACTATGGCTACACCTTC. Translation: CASSLGTANYGYTF.